The T cell receptor beta chain under discussion was sequenced for a study of CD8+ T cells in alopecia areata (dated by TCRdb to 2016 to 2019). With respect to the entire study: The treated patients, all with moderate-to-severe alopecia areata, were enrolled in an open-label pilot trial of oral tofacitinib given at 5 to 10 mg twice daily. Clonality in the scalp was compared among normal scalp (n=4), patchy alopecia areata scalp (n=8), and alopecia totalis/universalis scalp (n=8). Scalp tissue and sorted CD4+ and CD8+ peripheral blood T cells from patchy and totalis/universalis alopecia areata patients and from healthy controls were covered by human TCRbeta sequencing. TCRbeta CDR3 regions were amplified by immunoSEQ multiplex PCR with 35 Vbeta forward and 13 Jbeta reverse primers. For the treated patients, the SALT score, which quantifies what percentage of scalp surface area is affected, served as the measure of disease severity. Patients stayed on tofacitinib for 6 to 18 months and then had 6 months of follow-up off drug so that delayed response and recurrence could be assessed. The study used high-throughput TCRbeta sequencing to examine T cell clonal expansion in alopecia areata, in both the C3H/HeJ mouse model and human patients. Biopsies were taken from tofacitinib-treated patients at baseline and again at 4 and 24 weeks into treatment, and several of those patients also had a later scalp biopsy. The RNA source kit depended on sample type: the PAXgene miRNA kit for fixed scalp, the miRNeasy kit for PBMCs, and the RNeasy kit for mouse skin.

Receptor amplification or capture employed the immunoSEQ multiplex PCR assay. RNA was extracted from all samples and reverse transcribed into cDNA, which served as template for TCR sequencing. SuperScript III was used for first-strand cDNA synthesis, primed with a 2:1 mix of oligo-dT and random hexamers. A synthetic immune receptor repertoire was used to assess amplification bias, and residual bias was removed computationally. Per the original workflow: Raw reads were preprocessed for error removal, and CDR3 was defined according to IMGT conventions as running from the conserved cysteine to phenylalanine. Clonality was computed by normalizing Shannon entropy by log2 of the number of productive unique TCRs and subtracting the result from 1. CD4 or CD8 identity of scalp clones was inferred by cross-referencing scalp TCRbeta sequences with sorted blood CD4 and CD8 repertoires. As stored in TCRdb, this immuneACCESS dataset retains in-frame rearrangements with V and J assigned. A fraction of the clones does not appear; measured against another copy, unresolved V genes explain less than half of the discrepancy, and the remainder lacks a known reason. The DNA gave D and trimming, while V, J and clone size come from that table. This sample holds around 300,000 clones; about 60% were observed only once. 0.9% to 0.95% of the sample is taken by the ten largest.

From cysteine to phenylalanine, the CDR3 is 14 amino acids long. CDR3 DNA only is kept here, 42 bases in frame from base 1. CDR1 and CDR2 are drawn from the germline V gene: LGHNA, YSLEER. A distance of 16 bases separates the germline ends of V and J, which lose 6 bases and 5 bases respectively. For this clone: Its antigen is still unknown. Per-base qualities were not stored, and no clone one base away is much larger.

In the paper's terms, the treatment or condition label means: oral pan-JAK inhibitor, 5-10 mg twice daily. From alopecia areata patients, peripheral blood was collected along with lesional scalp punch biopsies. After PBMCs were isolated by density centrifugation and stained for CD3, CD4 and CD8, a FACSAria was used to sort CD4+ and CD8+ T cells. Broader findings and caveats from the paper: Because the treated cohort was small and included a single nonresponder, larger studies are needed to assess links between baseline CD8+ expansion and response. Higher clonality and more expanded CD8+ clones were observed in lesional scalp than in normal scalp, particularly in alopecia totalis/universalis, a finding suggestive of antigenic drive. Compared with mice, TCR sequences shared between patients were less clear, possibly partly because of HLA diversity across the patient population. With tofacitinib, both scalp clonality and the number of expanded CD8+ clones among the top 100 scalp clones went down significantly. Unlike mouse skin, where gammadelta T cells dominate, normal human skin contains resident alphabeta T cells that get sequenced too, which complicates analysis of the scalp TCR repertoire. During tofacitinib treatment, many expanded lesional clones stuck around in both scalp and blood, and this persistence may partly explain why relapse happens after treatment is stopped.

Sequenced here: CD4+ T cells sorted from blood, sampled around week 54, from a patient treated with tofacitinib. The source of this sequence is a human donor with alopecia areata. The receptor chain draws on TRBV4-3 and TRBJ2-5; the D gene is perhaps TRBD1 or TRBD2, each of them matching over 6 bases. The DNA sequence reads TGCGCCAGCAGTCCAAGGGGGGCCGAGGAGACCCAGTACTTC. It encodes CASSPRGAEETQYF.